Listed below are T cell receptor beta chains from one sample, sequenced in a study of identical twins. MiXCR was run by TCRdb on the 5' RACE reads, yielding one entry per CDR3 protein. The sample lists 200,000 to 300,000 distinct CDR3 sequences, 7.5% occurring once. These records were also assigned to another study, of yellow fever vaccine responses in identical twins.

Input material: CD8+ T cells sorted from blood. Receptor source: a woman aged 18-29 years in good health. The CDR3 runs from the conserved cysteine through the conserved F or W. Fields, in order: V gene, clone size, J gene, D gene, CDR3 protein, CDR3 DNA. A D gene is named only where the DNA matches it firmly. Expanded clones get a size class; other rows say once, few or many, or leave the size out.

V: TRBV3-1
size: NA
J: TRBJ2-1
D: TRBD1
CDR3: CASSPRDRGGNEQFF
DNA: TGTGCCAGCAGCCCCCGGGACAGGGGGGGCAATGAGCAGTTCTTC

V: TRBV12-3/TRBV12-4
size: many
J: TRBJ2-1
D: NA
CDR3: CASTPSGNEQFF
DNA: TGTGCCAGCACCCCCTCGGGCAATGAGCAGTTCTTC

V: TRBV2
size: few
J: TRBJ2-5
D: TRBD1
CDR3: CASSVERDRIQETQYF
DNA: TGTGCCAGCAGTGTAGAACGGGACAGAATCCAAGAGACCCAGTACTTC

V: TRBV11-1
size: many
J: TRBJ2-2
D: NA
CDR3: CASSPPVTAGTNTGELFF
DNA: TGTGCCAGCAGCCCCCCCGTAACGGCGGGGACAAACACCGGGGAGCTGTTTTTT

V: TRBV12-3/TRBV12-4
size: few
J: TRBJ2-5
D: TRBD2
CDR3: CASSLFAGGETQYF
DNA: TGTGCCAGCAGTTTATTCGCGGGAGGGGAGACCCAGTACTTC

V: TRBV9
size: many
J: TRBJ2-6
D: TRBD1
CDR3: CASSVGQGPGANVLTF
DNA: TGTGCCAGCAGCGTAGGACAGGGCCCTGGGGCCAACGTCCTGACTTTC

V: TRBV10-3
size: NA
J: TRBJ1-4
D: NA
CDR3: CAISGSDEKLFF
DNA: TGTGCCATCAGTGGCTCCGATGAAAAACTGTTTTTT

V: TRBV27
size: few
J: TRBJ2-7
D: TRBD2
CDR3: CASSLLASGLGEQYF
DNA: TGTGCCAGCAGTTTACTGGCTAGCGGCCTCGGCGAGCAGTACTTC

V: TRBV7-2
size: NA
J: TRBJ1-1
D: NA
CDR3: CASSFQTGLNTEAFF
DNA: TGTGCCAGCAGCTTCCAGACAGGACTGAACACTGAAGCTTTCTTT

V: TRBV2
size: NA
J: TRBJ2-1
D: TRBD1
CDR3: CATEDRADNEQFF
DNA: TGTGCCACCGAAGACAGGGCCGACAATGAGCAGTTCTTC

V: TRBV12-3/TRBV12-4
size: many
J: TRBJ2-1
D: NA
CDR3: CASSSSGEQFF
DNA: TGTGCCAGCAGTTCTTCAGGAGAGCAGTTCTTC

V: TRBV4-1
size: few
J: TRBJ2-3
D: TRBD2
CDR3: CASSPRRLAGDGDTQYF
DNA: TGCGCCAGCAGCCCCCGAAGGTTAGCGGGGGACGGGGATACGCAGTATTTT

V: TRBV14
size: NA
J: TRBJ2-7
D: NA
CDR3: CASSRDRLYEQYF
DNA: TGTGCCAGCAGTAGGGACCGATTGTACGAGCAGTACTTC

V: TRBV20-1
size: many
J: TRBJ2-1
D: NA
CDR3: CSARGRNKWNEQFF
DNA: TGCAGTGCTAGGGGGCGCAACAAGTGGAATGAGCAGTTCTTC

V: TRBV7-9
size: many
J: TRBJ1-1
D: TRBD1
CDR3: CASSEYDRGYEAFF
DNA: TGTGCCAGCAGCGAATACGACAGGGGTTATGAAGCTTTCTTT

V: TRBV5-1
size: NA
J: TRBJ2-3
D: NA
CDR3: CASSSDYCTDTQYF
DNA: TGCGCCAGCAGCTCGGACTACTGCACAGATACGCAGTATTTT